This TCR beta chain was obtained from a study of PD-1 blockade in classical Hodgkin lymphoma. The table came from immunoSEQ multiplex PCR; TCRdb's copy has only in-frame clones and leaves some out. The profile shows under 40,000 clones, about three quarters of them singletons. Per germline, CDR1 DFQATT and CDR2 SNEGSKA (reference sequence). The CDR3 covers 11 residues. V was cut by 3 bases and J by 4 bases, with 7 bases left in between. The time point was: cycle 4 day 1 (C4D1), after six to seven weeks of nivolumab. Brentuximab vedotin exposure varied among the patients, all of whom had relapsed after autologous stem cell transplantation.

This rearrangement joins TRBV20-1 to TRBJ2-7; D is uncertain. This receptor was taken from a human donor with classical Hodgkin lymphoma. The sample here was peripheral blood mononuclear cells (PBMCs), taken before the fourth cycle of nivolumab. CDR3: CSAREDYEQYF. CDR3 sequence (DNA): TGCAGTGCTAGGGAAGATTACGAGCAGTACTTC.